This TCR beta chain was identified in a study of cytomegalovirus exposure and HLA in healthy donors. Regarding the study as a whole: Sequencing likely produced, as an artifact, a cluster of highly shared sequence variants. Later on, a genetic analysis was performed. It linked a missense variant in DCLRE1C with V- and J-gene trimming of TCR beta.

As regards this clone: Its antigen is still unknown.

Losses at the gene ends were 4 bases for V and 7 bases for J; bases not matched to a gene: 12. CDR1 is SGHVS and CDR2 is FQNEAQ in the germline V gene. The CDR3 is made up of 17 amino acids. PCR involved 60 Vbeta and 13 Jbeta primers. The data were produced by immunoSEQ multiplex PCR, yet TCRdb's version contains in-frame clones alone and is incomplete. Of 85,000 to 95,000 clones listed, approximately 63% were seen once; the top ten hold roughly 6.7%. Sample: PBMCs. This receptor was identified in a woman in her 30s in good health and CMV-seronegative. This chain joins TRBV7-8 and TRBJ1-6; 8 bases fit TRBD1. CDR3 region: CASSYTPTGEGNSPLHF. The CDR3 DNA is TGTGCCAGCAGCTATACACCGACAGGGGAGGGCAATTCACCCCTCCACTTT.